This T cell receptor (beta chain) was recorded in a study of T cell changes during pregnancy in multiple sclerosis. Assay used: immunoSEQ multiplex PCR; TCRdb lists only in-frame clones, some missing. The sample contains 15,000 or so clones, around 97% of which appear only once. Trimming left V 5 bases short and J 8 bases short, with 10 bases between. The CDR3 contains 12 residues. Germline-derived CDR1 and CDR2 are MNHEY and SMNVEV (reference sequence). The clonotype was recovered from a female donor with multiple sclerosis, enrolled in a pregnancy study. The sequenced sample was peripheral blood, obtained in the third trimester of pregnancy. V is TRBV27 and J is TRBJ2-1; a possible D gene is TRBD2 (6 bases). CDR3 in DNA: TGTGCCAGCAGTCTTACGGGGGATGAGCAGTTCTTC. This codes for CASSLTGDEQFF.